Presented here are 21 T cell receptor beta chains from one specimen sequenced in a study of cytomegalovirus exposure and HLA in healthy donors. The primer mix had 60 Vbeta and 13 Jbeta primers. Sequencing was performed with immunoSEQ multiplex PCR; in TCRdb, only in-frame clones are kept and a portion is missing. The sample yields 150,000 to 200,000 clones, over 60% seen once. The sample was PBMCs. Receptors were obtained from a middle-aged woman in good health and CMV-seronegative.

The rearrangement links TRBV4-2 to TRBJ2-1, with 7 bases that match TRBD2. Germline V gene lookup returns CDR1 LGHNA and CDR2 YNFKEQ. The V gene end was trimmed by 3 bases and the J gene end by 4 bases; junction bases not matched to a gene: 3. CDR3 length: 14 amino acids. CDR3 protein: CASSQGEGYNEQFF. The CDR3 coding sequence is TGTGCCAGCAGCCAGGGGGAGGGGTACAATGAGCAGTTCTTC.

This chain links TRBV7-2 with TRBJ2-1; 13 bases agree with TRBD2. The CDR3 length is 15 residues. The V segment lost 2 bases and the J segment 8 bases; nucleotides outside the gene matches: 3. Germline loops: CDR1 SGHTA, CDR2 FQGNSA. The CDR3 DNA reads TGTGCCAGCAGCTTATCACTAGCGGGAGGGCATGAGCAGTTCTTC. Its protein is CASSLSLAGGHEQFF.

The rearrangement uses TRBV29-1 and TRBJ1-2, with 9 bases that match TRBD1. The germline CDR1 and CDR2 sequences are SQVTM and ANQGSEA. After removal of 6 bases from V and 6 bases from J, the junction contained 8 bases not matched to a gene. The CDR3 contains 13 residues. CDR3 amino acids: CSVLHRGQDGYTF. DNA for the CDR3: TGCAGCGTGTTACACAGGGGGCAAGATGGCTACACCTTC.

This sequence joins TRBV9 and TRBJ2-1, with TRBD2 matching over 7 bases. CDR3 length: 16 amino acids. Trimming took 4 bases from V and 7 from J; bases not matched to a gene: 14. CDR1 and CDR2 from the germline V gene are SGDLS and YYNGEE. CDR3 protein: CASSPNGAGAGNEQFF. The CDR3 bases are TGTGCCAGCAGCCCAAACGGGGCGGGAGCCGGGAATGAGCAGTTCTTC.

The gene calls are TRBV30 and TRBJ2-1; possibly TRBD2 for D (6 bases). Germline values: CDR1 GTSNPN, CDR2 SVGIG (reference sequence). The CDR3 spans 13 residues. The V and J ends lost 3 bases and 4 bases respectively, with 10 bases between them. The CDR3 loop is CAWRGTPYNEQFF. CDR3 bases: TGTGCCTGGAGAGGGACTCCATACAATGAGCAGTTCTTC. Variable domain in full (rest from reference TRBV30 and TRBJ2-1): SQTIHQWPATLVQPVGSPLSLECTVEGTSNPNLYWYRQAAGRGLQLLFYSVGIGQISSEVPQNLSASRPQDRQFILSSKKLLLSDSGFYLCAWRGTPYNEQFFGPGTRLTVL.

The rearrangement uses TRBV10-3 and TRBJ1-2; 9 bases map to TRBD1. The CDR3 runs 18 residues. The V segment lost 4 bases and the J segment 6 bases; nucleotides outside the gene matches: 18. Germline V gene data show CDR1 as ENHRY and CDR2 as SYGVKD. CDR3 nucleotides: TGTGCCATCAGTGGACTACCAAGGTCACAGGGGGCTGAAGATGGCTACACCTTC. This encodes CAISGLPRSQGAEDGYTF.

This clone was observed a handful of times. This CDR3 is also generated by other DNA sequences in the sample. The chain combines TRBV7-2 with TRBJ1-1; D call uncertain. V dropped 2 bases and J dropped 2 bases, with 6 bases sitting between them. CDR3 length: 13 residues. Germline CDR1 reads SGHTA; CDR2 reads FQGNSA. CDR3 region: CASSLTENTEAFF. CDR3 DNA sequence: TGTGCCAGCAGCTTAACAGAAAACACTGAAGCTTTCTTT.

The chain is built from TRBV4-1 and TRBJ1-1; D is undetermined. Looked up from germline, CDR1 is MGHRA and CDR2 is YSYEKL. Trimming pared 1 base from V and 1 base from J, leaving 7 bases between. This CDR3 comprises 14 residues. The CDR3 DNA follows: TGCGCCAGCAGCCAAGCTTATTCGAACACTGAAGCTTTCTTT. Encoded protein: CASSQAYSNTEAFF.

This clone was seen only a few times. The gene calls are TRBV29-1 and TRBJ1-3, with a possible D match to TRBD1 (5 bases). Germline V CDR1 and CDR2: SQVTM, ANQGSEA. Trimming took off 3 bases at V and 1 base at J, with 13 bases between the two ends. This CDR3 has 15 amino acids. CDR3 sequence: CSVDQTGTSGNTIYF. For the CDR3, the DNA is TGCAGCGTTGATCAAACCGGGACTTCTGGAAACACCATATATTTT.

This chain joins TRBV29-1 and TRBJ2-1; tentative D call: TRBD2 (5 bases). Looked up from germline, CDR1 is SQVTM and CDR2 is ANQGSEA. The germline V and J ends were trimmed by 4 bases and 9 bases, with 16 bases remaining between them. This CDR3 has 13 amino acids. The CDR3 bases are TGCAGCGTTGTCCCAATTTGGGCGGGTGAGCAGTTCTTC. Its protein is CSVVPIWAGEQFF.

The chain has TRBV7-9 and TRBJ2-5; tentative D call: TRBD2 (6 bases). The CDR3 runs to 13 residues. The V and J ends lost 5 bases and 5 bases respectively, with 12 bases between them. Germline assignment: CDR1 SEHNR and CDR2 FQNEAQ (reference sequence). The CDR3 loop is CASSATAGETQYF. CDR3 in DNA: TGTGCCAGCAGCGCCACGGCGGGGGAGACCCAGTACTTC.

Comments on this clone: This CDR3 is also generated by other DNA sequences in the sample. The chain joins TRBV19 to TRBJ1-2; 7 bases map to TRBD1. The CDR3 contains 12 residues. Per the germline V gene, CDR1 is LNHDA and CDR2 is SQIVND (reference sequence). J was trimmed by 3 bases and V by 5 bases; bases with no gene match: 0. The CDR3 DNA sequence: TGTGCCAGTAGTGACAGGGACTATGGCTACACCTTC. Its protein product is CASSDRDYGYTF.

The chain carries TRBV4-3 and TRBJ2-1, with D perhaps TRBD2 (6 bases). Deletions cut 0 bases from V and 0 bases from J, with 18 bases between. Germline V CDR1 and CDR2: LGHNA, YSLEER. The CDR3 runs 19 residues. DNA of the CDR3: TGCGCCAGCAGCCAAGATGAGGTAGCGGAGATCCTCTCCTACAATGAGCAGTTCTTC. This gives the protein CASSQDEVAEILSYNEQFF.

The chain is built from TRBV6-6 and TRBJ2-3, with 11 bases identical to TRBD2. The CDR3 extends over 16 amino acids. The V gene end was trimmed by 1 base and the J gene end by 4 bases; junction bases not matched to a gene: 4. Per the germline V gene, CDR1 is MNHNY and CDR2 is SVGAGI (reference sequence). The DNA for the CDR3 is TGTGCCAGCAGTTACTTAGCGGGAGGGAGCCCAGATACGCAGTATTTT. This encodes CASSYLAGGSPDTQYF.

J is TRBJ1-2 and V is TRBV5-1; TRBD1 matches at 12 bases. This CDR3 is 15 amino acids long. The germline gives CDR1 SGHRS, CDR2 YFSETQ. J was trimmed by 4 bases and V by 4 bases; bases with no gene match: 5. The CDR3 sequence is CASSKGQGAAYGYTF. The CDR3 nucleotides are TGCGCCAGCAGCAAGGGACAGGGGGCTGCCTATGGCTACACCTTC.

CDR3 DNA: TGTGCCAGCAGCTCCCGCGGCCGGAACACTGAAGCTTTCTTT. This translates into CASSSRGRNTEAFF. The V and J genes are TRBV6-5 and TRBJ1-1; unclear D gene. This CDR3 region has 14 residues. CDR1 and CDR2 from the germline V gene are MNHEY and SVGAGI. V was cut by 6 bases and J by 1 base, with 12 bases left in between.

This clone was seen a single time. This rearrangement joins TRBV15 to TRBJ2-3; unclear D gene. With 1 base removed from V and 2 bases from J, the gap between germline ends came to 7 bases. Germline loops: CDR1 LNHNV, CDR2 YYDKDF (reference sequence). This CDR3 is built from 14 residues. The CDR3 bases are TGTGCCACCAGCAGAGTTCGTATCACAGATACGCAGTATTTT. Amino acids: CATSRVRITDTQYF.

The V and J genes are TRBV7-2 and TRBJ2-1; weak D call: TRBD1 (5 bases). The CDR3 is 14 residues long. Germline CDR1 SGHTA, CDR2 FQGNSA. Trimming cost V 3 bases and J 0 bases, with 6 bases left between them. The CDR3 is CASSFQGSYNEQFF. In nucleotides, the CDR3 is TGTGCCAGCAGCTTCCAGGGCTCCTACAATGAGCAGTTCTTC.

This chain connects TRBV19 to TRBJ2-2; D possibly corresponds to TRBD1 (5 bases). Deletions cut 5 bases from V and 1 base from J, with 11 bases between. The CDR3 sequence is 15 residues long. Germline V gene data show CDR1 as LNHDA and CDR2 as SQIVND (reference sequence). The CDR3 region has the DNA TGTGCCAGTAGTCCCTCGACAGTGAACACCGGGGAGCTGTTTTTT. Its protein product is CASSPSTVNTGELFF.

The rearrangement links TRBV5-5 to TRBJ1-1, with 8 positions matching TRBD1. The germline CDR1 and CDR2 sequences are SGHKS and YYEKEE (reference sequence). This CDR3 region has 16 residues. The ends lost 0 bases at V and 2 bases at J; junction bases unmatched: 6. CDR3 sequence reads: CASSLGAGQGNTEAFF. CDR3 sequence (DNA): TGTGCCAGCAGCTTGGGGGCAGGACAGGGAAACACTGAAGCTTTCTTT.

A few counts support this clone. The chain carries TRBV19 and TRBJ2-5; 12 nucleotides agree with TRBD2. Trimming removed 5 bases from V and 4 bases from J; junction bases left unmatched: 8. The CDR3 loop spans 16 amino acids. Germline V gives CDR1 LNHDA, CDR2 SQIVND (reference sequence). The CDR3, as DNA: TGTGCCAGTAGTCGGCGACTAGCGGGAGTAAGAGAGACCCAGTACTTC. Translation gives CASSRRLAGVRETQYF.